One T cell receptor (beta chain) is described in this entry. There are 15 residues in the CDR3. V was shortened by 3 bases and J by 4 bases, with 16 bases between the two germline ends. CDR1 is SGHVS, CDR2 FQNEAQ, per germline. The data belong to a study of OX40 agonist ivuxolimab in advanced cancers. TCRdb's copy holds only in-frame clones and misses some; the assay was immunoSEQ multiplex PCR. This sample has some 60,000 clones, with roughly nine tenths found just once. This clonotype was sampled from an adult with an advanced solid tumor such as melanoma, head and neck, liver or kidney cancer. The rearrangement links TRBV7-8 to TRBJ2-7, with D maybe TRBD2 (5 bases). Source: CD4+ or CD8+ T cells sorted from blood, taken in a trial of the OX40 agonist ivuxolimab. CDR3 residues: CASSFNTGTNYEQYF. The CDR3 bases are TGTGCCAGCAGCTTTAACACGGGAACAAATTACGAGCAGTACTTC.